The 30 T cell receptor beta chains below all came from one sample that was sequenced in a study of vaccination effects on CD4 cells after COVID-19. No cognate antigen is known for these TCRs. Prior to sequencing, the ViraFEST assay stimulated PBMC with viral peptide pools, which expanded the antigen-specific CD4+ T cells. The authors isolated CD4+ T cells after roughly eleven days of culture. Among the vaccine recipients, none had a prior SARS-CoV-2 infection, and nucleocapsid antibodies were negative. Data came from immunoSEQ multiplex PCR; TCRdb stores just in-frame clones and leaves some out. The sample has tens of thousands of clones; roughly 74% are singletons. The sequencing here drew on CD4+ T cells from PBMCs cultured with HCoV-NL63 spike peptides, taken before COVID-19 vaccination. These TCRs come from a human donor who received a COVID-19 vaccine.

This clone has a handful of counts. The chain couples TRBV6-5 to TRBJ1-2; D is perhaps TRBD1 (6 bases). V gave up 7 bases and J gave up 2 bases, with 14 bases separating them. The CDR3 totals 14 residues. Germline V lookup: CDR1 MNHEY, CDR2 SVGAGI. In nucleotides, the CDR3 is TGTGCCAGCACCCCGACAGGAGGAAACTATGGCTACACCTTC. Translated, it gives CASTPTGGNYGYTF.

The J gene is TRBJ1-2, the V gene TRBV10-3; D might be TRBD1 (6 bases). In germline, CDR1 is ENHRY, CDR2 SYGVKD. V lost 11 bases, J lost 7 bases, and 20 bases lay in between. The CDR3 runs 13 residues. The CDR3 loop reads CALTRGRDSGYTF. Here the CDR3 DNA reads TGTGCCCTCACCCGGGGGCGCGATTCTGGCTACACCTTC.

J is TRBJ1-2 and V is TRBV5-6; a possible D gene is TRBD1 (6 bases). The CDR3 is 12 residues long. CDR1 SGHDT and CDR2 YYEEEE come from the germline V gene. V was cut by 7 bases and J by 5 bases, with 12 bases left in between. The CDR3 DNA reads TGTGCCAGCGCAAACAGGGTTTATGGCTACACCTTC. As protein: CASANRVYGYTF. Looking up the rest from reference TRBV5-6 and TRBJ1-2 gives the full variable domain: DAGVTQSPTHLIKTRGQQVTLRCSPKSGHDTVSWYQQALGQGPQFIFQYYEEEERQRGNFPDRFSGHQFPNYSSELNVNALLLGDSALYLCASANRVYGYTFGSGTRLTVV.

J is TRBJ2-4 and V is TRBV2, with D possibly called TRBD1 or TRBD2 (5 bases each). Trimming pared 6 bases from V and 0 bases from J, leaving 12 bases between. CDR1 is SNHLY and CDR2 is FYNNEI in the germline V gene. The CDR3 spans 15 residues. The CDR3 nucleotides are TGTGCCAGCAGCGGGACGAATCTAGCCAAAAACATTCAGTACTTC. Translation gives CASSGTNLAKNIQYF.

CDR3 region: CASTKMTGEETQYF. The CDR3, as DNA: TGTGCCAGCACGAAAATGACAGGGGAAGAGACCCAGTACTTC. The V call is TRBV18, the J call TRBJ2-5; 8 bases line up with TRBD1. V trimming: 8 bases; J trimming: 3 bases; junction bases outside the gene matches: 8. The CDR3 sequence is 14 residues long. Germline V gene lookup returns CDR1 KGHSH and CDR2 LQKENI.

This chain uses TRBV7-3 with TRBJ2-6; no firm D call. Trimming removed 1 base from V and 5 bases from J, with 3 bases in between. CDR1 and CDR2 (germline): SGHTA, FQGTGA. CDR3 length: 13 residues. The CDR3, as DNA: TGTGCCAGCAGCTTAATTAGGGCCAACGTCCTGACTTTC. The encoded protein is CASSLIRANVLTF.

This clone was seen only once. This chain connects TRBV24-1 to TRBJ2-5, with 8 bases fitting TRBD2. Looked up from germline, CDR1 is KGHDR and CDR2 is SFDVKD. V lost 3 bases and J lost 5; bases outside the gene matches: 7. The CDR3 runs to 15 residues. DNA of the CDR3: TGTGCCACCAGTGATCCCGGGACTAGGAGGGAGACCCAGTACTTC. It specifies CATSDPGTRRETQYF.

The CDR3 is CASSFRTSGGANTGELFF. In DNA form, the CDR3 reads TGCGCCAGCAGCTTCCGGACTAGCGGGGGGGCGAACACCGGGGAGCTGTTTTTT. This chain joins TRBV5-1 and TRBJ2-2; 15 bases match TRBD2. Germline values: CDR1 SGHRS, CDR2 YFSETQ. V was pared by 2 bases and J by 0 bases, with 2 bases of the junction left unmatched. This CDR3 is 18 amino acids long.

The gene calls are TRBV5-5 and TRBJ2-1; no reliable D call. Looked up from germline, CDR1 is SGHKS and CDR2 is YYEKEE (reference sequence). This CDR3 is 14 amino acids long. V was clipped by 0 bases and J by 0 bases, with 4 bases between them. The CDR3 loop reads CASSLGLSYNEQFF. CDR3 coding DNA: TGTGCCAGCAGCTTGGGACTCTCCTACAATGAGCAGTTCTTC. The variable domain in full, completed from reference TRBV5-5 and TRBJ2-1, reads DAGVTQSPTHLIKTRGQQVTLRCSPISGHKSVSWYQQVLGQGPQFIFQYYEKEERGRGNFPDRFSARQFPNYSSELNVNALLLGDSALYLCASSLGLSYNEQFFGPGTRLTVL.

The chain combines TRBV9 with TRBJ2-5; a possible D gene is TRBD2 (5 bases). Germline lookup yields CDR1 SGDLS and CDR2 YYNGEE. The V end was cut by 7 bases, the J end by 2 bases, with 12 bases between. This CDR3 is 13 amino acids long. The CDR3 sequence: CASSFDYQETQYF. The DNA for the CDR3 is TGTGCCAGCTCGTTCGACTATCAAGAGACCCAGTACTTC.

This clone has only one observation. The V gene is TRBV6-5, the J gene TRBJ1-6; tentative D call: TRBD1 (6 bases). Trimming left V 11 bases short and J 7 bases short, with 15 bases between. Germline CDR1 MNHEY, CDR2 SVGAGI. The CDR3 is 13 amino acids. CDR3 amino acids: CAALPGHNSPLHF. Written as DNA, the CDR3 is TGTGCCGCCCTACCGGGACACAATTCACCCCTCCACTTT.

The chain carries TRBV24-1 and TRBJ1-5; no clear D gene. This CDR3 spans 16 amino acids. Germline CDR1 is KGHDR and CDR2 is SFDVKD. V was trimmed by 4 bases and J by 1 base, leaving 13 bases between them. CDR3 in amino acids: CATSDPSTESNQPQHF. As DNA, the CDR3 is TGTGCCACCAGTGACCCTTCGACGGAAAGCAATCAGCCCCAGCATTTT.

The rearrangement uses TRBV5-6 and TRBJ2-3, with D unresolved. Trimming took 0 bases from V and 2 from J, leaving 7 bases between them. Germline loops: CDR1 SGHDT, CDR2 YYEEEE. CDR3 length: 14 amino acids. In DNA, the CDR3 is TGTGCCAGCAGCTTGGTATCGTCCACAGATACGCAGTATTTT. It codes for CASSLVSSTDTQYF.

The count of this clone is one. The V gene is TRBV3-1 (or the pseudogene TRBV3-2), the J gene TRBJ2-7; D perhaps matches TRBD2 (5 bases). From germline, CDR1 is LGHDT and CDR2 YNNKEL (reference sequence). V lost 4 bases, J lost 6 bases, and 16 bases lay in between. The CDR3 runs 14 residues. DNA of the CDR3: TGTGCCAGCAGCCGGGCAGGAGAGGGTGGCGAGCAGTACGTC. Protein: CASSRAGEGGEQYV.

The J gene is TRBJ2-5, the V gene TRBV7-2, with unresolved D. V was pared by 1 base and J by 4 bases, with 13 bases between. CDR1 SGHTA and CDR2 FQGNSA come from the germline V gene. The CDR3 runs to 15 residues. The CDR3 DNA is TGTGCCAGCAGCTTAGTCGGTGGTGGCAGAGAGACCCAGTACTTC. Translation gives CASSLVGGGRETQYF. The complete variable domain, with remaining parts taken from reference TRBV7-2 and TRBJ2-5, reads GAGVSQSPSNKVTEKGKDVELRCDPISGHTALYWYRQSLGQGLEFLIYFQGNSAPDKSGLPSDRFSAERTGGSVSTLTIQRTQQEDSAVYLCASSLVGGGRETQYFGPGTRLLVL.

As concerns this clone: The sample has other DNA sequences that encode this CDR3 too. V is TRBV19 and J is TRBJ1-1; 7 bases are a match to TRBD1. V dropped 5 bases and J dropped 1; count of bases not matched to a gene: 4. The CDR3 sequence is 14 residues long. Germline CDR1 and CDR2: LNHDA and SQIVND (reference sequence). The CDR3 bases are TGTGCCAGTAGTCCGAGGACAGGGAACACTGAAGCTTTCTTT. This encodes CASSPRTGNTEAFF.

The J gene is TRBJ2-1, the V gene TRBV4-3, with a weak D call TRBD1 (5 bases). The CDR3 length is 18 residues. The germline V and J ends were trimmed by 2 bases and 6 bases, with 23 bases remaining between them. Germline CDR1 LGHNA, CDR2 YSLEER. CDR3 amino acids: CASSQLPFRQGSSNEQFF. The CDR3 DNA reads TGCGCCAGCAGCCAACTACCTTTCCGGCAGGGTAGTAGCAATGAGCAGTTCTTC.

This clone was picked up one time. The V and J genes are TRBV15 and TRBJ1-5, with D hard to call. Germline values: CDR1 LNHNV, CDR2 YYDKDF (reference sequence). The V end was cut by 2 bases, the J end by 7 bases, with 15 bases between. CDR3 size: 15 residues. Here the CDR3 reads CATSRYQTGIQPQHF. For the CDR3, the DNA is TGTGCCACCAGCAGATACCAGACCGGGATACAGCCCCAGCATTTT.

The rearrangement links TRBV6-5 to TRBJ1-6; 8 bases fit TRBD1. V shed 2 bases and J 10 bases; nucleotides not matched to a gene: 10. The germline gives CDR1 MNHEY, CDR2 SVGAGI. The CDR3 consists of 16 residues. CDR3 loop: CASSYGPGGYGSPLHF. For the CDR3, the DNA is TGTGCCAGCAGTTACGGGCCAGGGGGCTACGGCTCACCCCTCCACTTT.

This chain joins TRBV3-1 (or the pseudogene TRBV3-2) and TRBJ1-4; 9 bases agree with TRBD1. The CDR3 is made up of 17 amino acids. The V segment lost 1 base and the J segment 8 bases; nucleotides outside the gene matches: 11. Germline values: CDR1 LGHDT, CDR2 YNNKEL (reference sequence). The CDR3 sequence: CASSQVYPGTGSEKLFF. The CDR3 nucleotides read TGTGCCAGCAGCCAAGTCTATCCCGGGACAGGGAGCGAAAAACTGTTTTTT.

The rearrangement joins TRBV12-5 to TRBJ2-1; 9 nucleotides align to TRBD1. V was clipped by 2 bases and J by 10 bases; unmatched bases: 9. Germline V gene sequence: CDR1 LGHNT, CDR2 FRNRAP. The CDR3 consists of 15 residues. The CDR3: CASGLTGTGRKEQFF. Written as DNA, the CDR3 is TGTGCTAGTGGTTTGACGGGGACAGGGCGAAAAGAGCAGTTCTTC.

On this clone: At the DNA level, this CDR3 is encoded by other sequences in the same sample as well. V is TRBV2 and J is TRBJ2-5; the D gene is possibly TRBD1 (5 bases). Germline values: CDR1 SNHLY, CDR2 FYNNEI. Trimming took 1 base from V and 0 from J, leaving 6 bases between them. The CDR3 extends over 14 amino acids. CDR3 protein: CASSEGTYQETQYF. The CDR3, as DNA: TGTGCCAGCAGTGAAGGGACATACCAAGAGACCCAGTACTTC.

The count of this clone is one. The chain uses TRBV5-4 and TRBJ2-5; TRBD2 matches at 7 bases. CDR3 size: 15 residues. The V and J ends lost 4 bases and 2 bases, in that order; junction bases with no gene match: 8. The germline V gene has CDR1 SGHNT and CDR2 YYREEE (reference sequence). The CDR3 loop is CASSAPGTMQETQYF. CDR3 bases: TGTGCCAGCAGCGCCCCCGGGACTATGCAAGAGACCCAGTACTTC.

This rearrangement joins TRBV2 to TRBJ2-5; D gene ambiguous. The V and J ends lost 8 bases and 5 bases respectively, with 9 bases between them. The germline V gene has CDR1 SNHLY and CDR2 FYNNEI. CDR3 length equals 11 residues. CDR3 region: CASEYYETQYF. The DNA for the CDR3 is TGTGCCAGCGAATATTATGAGACCCAGTACTTC.

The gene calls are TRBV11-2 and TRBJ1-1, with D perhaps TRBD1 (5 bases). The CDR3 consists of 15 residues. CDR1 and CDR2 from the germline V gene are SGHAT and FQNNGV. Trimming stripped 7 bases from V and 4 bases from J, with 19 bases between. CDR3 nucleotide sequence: TGTGCCAGCAACTTTAGGGGTACTGGGGGCACTGAAGCTTTCTTT. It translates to CASNFRGTGGTEAFF.

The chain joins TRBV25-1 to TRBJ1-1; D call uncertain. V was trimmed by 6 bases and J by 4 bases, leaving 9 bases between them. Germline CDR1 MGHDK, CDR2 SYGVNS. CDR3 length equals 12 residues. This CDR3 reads CASSTLGTEAFF. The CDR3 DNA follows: TGTGCCAGCAGCACTTTGGGCACTGAAGCTTTCTTT.

DNA of the CDR3: TGTGCCTGGAGTGTGAAGGGAACGGATCAGCCCCAGCATTTT. It is translated as CAWSVKGTDQPQHF. This chain joins TRBV30 and TRBJ1-5, with D hard to call. Germline V gene lookup returns CDR1 GTSNPN and CDR2 SVGIG (reference sequence). The V end was cut by 0 bases, the J end by 5 bases, with 11 bases between. The CDR3 runs 14 residues.

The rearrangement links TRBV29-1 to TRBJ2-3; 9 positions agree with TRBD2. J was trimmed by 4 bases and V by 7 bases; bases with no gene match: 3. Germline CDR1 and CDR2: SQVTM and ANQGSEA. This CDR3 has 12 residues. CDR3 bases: TGCAGCGGGGGACTAGCACCAGATACGCAGTATTTT. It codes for CSGGLAPDTQYF.

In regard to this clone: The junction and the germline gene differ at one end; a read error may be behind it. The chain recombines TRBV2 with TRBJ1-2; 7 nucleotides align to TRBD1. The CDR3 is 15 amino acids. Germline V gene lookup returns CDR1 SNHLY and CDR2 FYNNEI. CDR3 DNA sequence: TGTGCCAGCAGTGAGTGGGGTGGGACAGTTGGTCTTGGAGACTTC. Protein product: CASSEWGGTVGLGDF.

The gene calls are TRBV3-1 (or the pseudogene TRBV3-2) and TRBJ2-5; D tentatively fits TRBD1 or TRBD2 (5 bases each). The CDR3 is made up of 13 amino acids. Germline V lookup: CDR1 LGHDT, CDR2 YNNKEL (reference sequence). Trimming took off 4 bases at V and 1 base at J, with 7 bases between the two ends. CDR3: CASSPGTQETQYF. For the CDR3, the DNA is TGTGCCAGCAGCCCCGGGACCCAAGAGACCCAGTACTTC.